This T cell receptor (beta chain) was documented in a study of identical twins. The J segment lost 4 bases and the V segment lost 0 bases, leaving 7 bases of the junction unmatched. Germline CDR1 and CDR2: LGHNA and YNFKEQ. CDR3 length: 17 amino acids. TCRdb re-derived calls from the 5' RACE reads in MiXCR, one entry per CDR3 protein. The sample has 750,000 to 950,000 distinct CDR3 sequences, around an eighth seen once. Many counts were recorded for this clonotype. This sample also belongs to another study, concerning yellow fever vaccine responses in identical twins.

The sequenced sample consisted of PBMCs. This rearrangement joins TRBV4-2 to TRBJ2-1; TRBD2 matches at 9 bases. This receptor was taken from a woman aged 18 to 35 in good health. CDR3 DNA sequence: TGTGCCAGCAGCCAAGAGGCTCTAGCGGGGCGGTACAATGAGCAGTTCTTC. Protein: CASSQEALAGRYNEQFF.